One and the same sample provided the 5 T cell receptor beta chains below, sequenced in a study of regulatory T cells in long-lasting Graves disease. According to the study, TCR beta libraries were built with iRepertoire HTBI primers and CDR3-region Arm-PCR. One entry per CDR3 protein, called by TCRdb with MiXCR from the multiplex PCR reads. The sample consists of around 450,000 distinct CDR3 sequences, about a sixth of them appearing once. As to time point: newly diagnosed GD, antithyroid drugs for less than 3 months. Extracted PBMC RNA gave rise to the TCR library. The same data also went into a second study, on T cells in Graves' hyperthyroidism and ophthalmopathy.

The starting material was peripheral blood mononuclear cells (PBMCs), obtained at new diagnosis, from a patient treated with antithyroid drugs. Source of these receptors: a man in his forties or fifties with Graves disease.

For this clonotype: Only one base separates this from a far larger clonotype, so it likely reflects a read error. V usage is TRBV12-3 or TRBV12-4 and J usage is TRBJ2-5; D possibly corresponds to TRBD2 (5 bases). Trimming cost V 6 bases and J 11 bases, with 22 bases left between them. This CDR3 contains 14 residues. This CDR3 reads CASRSGSSYNEQYF. The CDR3, as DNA: TGTGCCAGCAGATCGGGAAGCTCCTACAATGAGCAGTACTTC.

This clonotype was seen at least ten times. The chain is built from TRBV28 and TRBJ1-1; 9 nucleotides align to TRBD1. This CDR3 spans 17 amino acids. Trimming took 8 bases from V and 1 from J; bases not matched to a gene: 14. In germline, CDR1 is MDHEN, CDR2 SYDVKM. CDR3 amino acids: CASSSTGTGSANTEAFF. CDR3 bases: TGTGCCAGCTCGTCCACTGGGACAGGGTCGGCGAACACTGAAGCTTTCTTT.

Note on this clonotype: A much larger clone is a single base away; this may be a read error. The CDR3 nucleotides read TGTGCCAGCAGTTTTGGTAAGGGCCGGGAGACCCAGTACTTC. Residues: CASSFGKGRETQYF. The chain couples TRBV27 to TRBJ2-5; D is unresolved. This CDR3 is built from 14 residues. The germline V gene has CDR1 MNHEY and CDR2 SMNVEV (reference sequence). Trimming pared 3 bases from V and 5 bases from J, leaving 13 bases between.

The V gene is TRBV6-1, the J gene TRBJ1-5; a weak D match, TRBD1 (5 bases). V lost 7 bases and J 5 bases, leaving 12 bases between the germline ends. Germline-derived CDR1 and CDR2 are MNHNS and SASEGT. The CDR3 contains 13 residues. The DNA for the CDR3 is TGTGCCAGCATGCTTCGGGGGGATCAGCCCCAGCATTTT. It translates to CASMLRGDQPQHF.

The rearrangement uses TRBV30 and TRBJ2-1; 9 bases match TRBD2. The end of the DNA is better explained by TRBJ2-5, so the J call may be wrong. The CDR3 has 14 residues. Germline V gives CDR1 GTSNPN, CDR2 SVGIG (reference sequence). In DNA form, the CDR3 reads TGTGCCTGGAGTCCTAGCGGGGCGAGGGAGACCCAGTACTTC. Translating gives CAWSPSGARETQYF.